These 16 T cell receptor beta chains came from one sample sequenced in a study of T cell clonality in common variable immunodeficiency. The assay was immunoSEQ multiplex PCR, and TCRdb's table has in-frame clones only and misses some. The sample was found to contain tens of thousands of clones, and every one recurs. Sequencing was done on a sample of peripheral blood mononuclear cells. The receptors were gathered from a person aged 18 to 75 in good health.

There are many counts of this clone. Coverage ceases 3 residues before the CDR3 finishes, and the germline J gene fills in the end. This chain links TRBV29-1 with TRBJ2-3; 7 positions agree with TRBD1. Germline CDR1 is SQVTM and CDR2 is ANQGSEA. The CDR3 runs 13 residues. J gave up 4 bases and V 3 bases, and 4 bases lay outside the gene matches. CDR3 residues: CSVEEGGADTQYF. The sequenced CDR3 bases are TGCAGCGTTGAGGAAGGGGGCGCAGATACG.

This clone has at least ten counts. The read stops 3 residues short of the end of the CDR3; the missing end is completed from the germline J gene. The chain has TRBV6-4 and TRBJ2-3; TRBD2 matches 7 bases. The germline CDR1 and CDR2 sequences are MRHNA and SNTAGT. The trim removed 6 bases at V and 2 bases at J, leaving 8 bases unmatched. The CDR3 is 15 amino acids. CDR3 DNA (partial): TGTGCCAGCAGCAGAAGAGCGGGGTACACAGATACG. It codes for CASSRRAGYTDT. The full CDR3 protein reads CASSRRAGYTDTQYF.

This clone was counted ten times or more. CDR3 residues: CASSFDRGQETQYF. CDR3 DNA, as far as it was read: TGCGCCAGCAGCTTCGACAGGGGCCAAGAGACC. The V and J genes are TRBV5-1 and TRBJ2-5; 8 positions agree with TRBD1. The CDR3 end lies 3 residues beyond the end of the read and is filled in from the germline J gene. CDR1 is SGHRS, CDR2 YFSETQ, per germline. CDR3 length: 14 amino acids. V lost 2 bases and J lost 1; bases outside the gene matches: 1.

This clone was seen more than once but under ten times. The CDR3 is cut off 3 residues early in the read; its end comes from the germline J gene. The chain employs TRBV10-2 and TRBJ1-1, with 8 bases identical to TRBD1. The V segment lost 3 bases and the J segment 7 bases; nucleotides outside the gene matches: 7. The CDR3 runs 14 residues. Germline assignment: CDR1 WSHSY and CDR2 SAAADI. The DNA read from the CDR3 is TGCGCCAGCAGTGAAACAGGGGGGCTAGGTGAA. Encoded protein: CASSETGGLGE. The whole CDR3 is CASSETGGLGEAFF.

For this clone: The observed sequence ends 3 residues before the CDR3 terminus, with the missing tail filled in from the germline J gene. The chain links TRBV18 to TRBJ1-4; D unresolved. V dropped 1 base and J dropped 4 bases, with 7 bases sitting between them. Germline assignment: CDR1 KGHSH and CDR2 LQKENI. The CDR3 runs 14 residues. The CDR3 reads CASSPRQVNEKLFF. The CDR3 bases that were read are TGTGCCAGCTCACCACGGCAAGTTAATGAAAAA. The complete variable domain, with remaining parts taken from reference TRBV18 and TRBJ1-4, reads NAGVMQNPRHLVRRRGQEARLRCSPMKGHSHVYWYRQLPEEGLKFMVYLQKENIIDESGMPKERFSAEFPKEGPSILRIQQVVRGDSAAYFCASSPRQVNEKLFFGSGTQLSVL.

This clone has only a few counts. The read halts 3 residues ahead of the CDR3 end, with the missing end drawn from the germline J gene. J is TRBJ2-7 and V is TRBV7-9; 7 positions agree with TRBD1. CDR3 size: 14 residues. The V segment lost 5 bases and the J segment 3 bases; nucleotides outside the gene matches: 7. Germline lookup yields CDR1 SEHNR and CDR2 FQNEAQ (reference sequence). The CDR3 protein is CASSETGVDYEQYF. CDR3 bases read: TGTGCCAGCAGCGAAACAGGGGTAGACTACGAG.

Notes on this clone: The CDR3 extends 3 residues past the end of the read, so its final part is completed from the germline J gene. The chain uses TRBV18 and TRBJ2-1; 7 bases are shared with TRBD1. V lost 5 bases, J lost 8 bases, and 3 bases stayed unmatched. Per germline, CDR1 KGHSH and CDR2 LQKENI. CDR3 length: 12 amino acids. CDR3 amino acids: CASSDRVDEQFF. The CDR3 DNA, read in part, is TGTGCCAGCTCAGACAGGGTAGATGAG.

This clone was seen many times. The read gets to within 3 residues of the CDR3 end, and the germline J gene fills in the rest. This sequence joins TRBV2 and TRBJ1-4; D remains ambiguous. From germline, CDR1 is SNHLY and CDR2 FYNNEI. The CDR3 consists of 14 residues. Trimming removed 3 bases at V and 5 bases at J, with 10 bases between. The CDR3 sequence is CASSELSRNEKLFF. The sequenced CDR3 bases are TGTGCCAGCAGTGAGCTAAGTCGGAATGAAAAA.

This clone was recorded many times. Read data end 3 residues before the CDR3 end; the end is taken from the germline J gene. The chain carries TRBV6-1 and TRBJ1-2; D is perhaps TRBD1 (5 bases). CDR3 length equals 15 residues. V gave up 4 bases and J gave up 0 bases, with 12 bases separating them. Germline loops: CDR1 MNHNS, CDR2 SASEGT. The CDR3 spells CASSARTPANYGYTF. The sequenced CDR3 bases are TGTGCCAGCAGTGCCCGGACACCTGCTAACTATGGC.

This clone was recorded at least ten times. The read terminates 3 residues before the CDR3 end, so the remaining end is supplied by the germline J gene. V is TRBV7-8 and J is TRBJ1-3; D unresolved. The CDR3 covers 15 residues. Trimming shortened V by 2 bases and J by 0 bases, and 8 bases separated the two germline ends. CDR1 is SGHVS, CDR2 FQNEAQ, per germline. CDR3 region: CASSLSAGSGNTIYF. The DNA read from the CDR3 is TGTGCCAGCAGCTTATCTGCAGGCTCTGGAAACACC.

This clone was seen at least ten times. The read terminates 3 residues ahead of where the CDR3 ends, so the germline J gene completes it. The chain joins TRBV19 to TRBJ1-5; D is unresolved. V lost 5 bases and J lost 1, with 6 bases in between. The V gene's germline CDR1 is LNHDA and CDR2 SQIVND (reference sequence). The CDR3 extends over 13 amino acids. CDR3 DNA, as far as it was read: TGTGCCAGTAGTGGTCAGAGCAATCAGCCC. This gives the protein CASSGQSNQP. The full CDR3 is CASSGQSNQPQHF.

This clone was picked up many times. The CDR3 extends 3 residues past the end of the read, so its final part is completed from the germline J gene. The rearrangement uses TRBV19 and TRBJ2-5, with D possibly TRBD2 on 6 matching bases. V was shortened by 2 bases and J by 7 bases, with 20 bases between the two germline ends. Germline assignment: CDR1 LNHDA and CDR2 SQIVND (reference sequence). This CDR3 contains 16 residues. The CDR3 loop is CASSINPGLKRGTQYF. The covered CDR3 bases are TGTGCCAGTAGTATAAACCCGGGACTGAAAAGAGGGACC.

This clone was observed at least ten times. CDR3 bases read: TGCAGCGCTGAGCTGCGAGACAATGAG. Translation gives CSAELRDNE. The full CDR3 protein is CSAELRDNEQFF. The chain uses TRBV29-1 and TRBJ2-1; D not resolved. The CDR3 end falls 3 residues outside the read, so it is completed with the germline J gene. CDR1 SQVTM and CDR2 ANQGSEA come from the germline V gene. CDR3 length equals 12 residues. Trimming pared 7 bases from V and 5 bases from J, leaving 12 bases between.

CDR3 loop: CAWNHRQVSFRSYNSPLFF. The CDR3 DNA, read in part, is TGTGCCTGGAACCACCGACAGGTTTCTTTTCGCTCCTATAATTCACCA. The rearrangement uses TRBV30 and TRBJ1-4, with D possibly TRBD1 on 6 matching bases. The observed sequence ends 3 residues before the CDR3 terminus, with the missing tail filled in from the germline J gene. This CDR3 spans 19 amino acids. The germline gives CDR1 GTSNPN, CDR2 SVGIG (reference sequence).

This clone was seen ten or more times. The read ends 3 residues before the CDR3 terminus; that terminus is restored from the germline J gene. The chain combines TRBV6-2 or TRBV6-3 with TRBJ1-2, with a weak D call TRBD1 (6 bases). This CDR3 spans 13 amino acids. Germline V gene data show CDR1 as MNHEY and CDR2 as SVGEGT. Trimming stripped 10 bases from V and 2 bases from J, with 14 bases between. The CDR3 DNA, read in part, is TGTGCCACCATTAGGGGGAACAACTATGGC. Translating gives CATIRGNNYG. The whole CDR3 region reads CATIRGNNYGYTF.

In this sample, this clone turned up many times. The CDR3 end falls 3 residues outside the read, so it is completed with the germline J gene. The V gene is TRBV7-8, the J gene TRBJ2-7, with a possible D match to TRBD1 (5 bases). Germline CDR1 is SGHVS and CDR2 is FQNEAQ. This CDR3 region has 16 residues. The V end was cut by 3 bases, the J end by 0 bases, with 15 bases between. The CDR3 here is CASSFSRGLSSYEQYF. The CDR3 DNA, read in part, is TGTGCCAGCAGCTTTTCAAGGGGCTTGAGCTCCTACGAG. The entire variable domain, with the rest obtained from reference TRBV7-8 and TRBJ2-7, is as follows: GAGVSQSPRYKVAKRGQDVALRCDPISGHVSLFWYQQALGQGPEFLTYFQNEAQLDKSGLPSDRFFAERPEGSVSTLKIQRTQQEDSAVYLCASSFSRGLSSYEQYFGPGTRLTVT.